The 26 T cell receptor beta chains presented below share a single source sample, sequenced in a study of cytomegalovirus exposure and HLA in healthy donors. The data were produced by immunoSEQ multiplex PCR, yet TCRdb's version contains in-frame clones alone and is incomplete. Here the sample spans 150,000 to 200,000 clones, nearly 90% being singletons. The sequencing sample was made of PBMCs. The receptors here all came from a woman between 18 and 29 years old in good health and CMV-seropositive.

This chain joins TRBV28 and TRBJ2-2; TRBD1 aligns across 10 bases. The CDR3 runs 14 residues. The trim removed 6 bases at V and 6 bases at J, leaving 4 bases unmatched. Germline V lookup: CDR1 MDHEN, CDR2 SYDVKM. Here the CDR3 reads CASSPDRGAGELFF. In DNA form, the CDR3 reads TGTGCCAGCAGCCCGGACAGGGGGGCCGGGGAGCTGTTTTTT.

The CDR3 protein is CASSINLGAVERTF. CDR3 sequence (DNA): TGTGCCAGTAGTATCAACCTAGGGGCAGTCGAGCGTACCTTC. The genes are TRBV19 and TRBJ1-2, with D possibly matching TRBD1 (5 bases). The CDR3 is 14 amino acids. Per the germline V gene, CDR1 is LNHDA and CDR2 is SQIVND (reference sequence). Trimming stripped 3 bases from V and 14 bases from J, with 22 bases between.

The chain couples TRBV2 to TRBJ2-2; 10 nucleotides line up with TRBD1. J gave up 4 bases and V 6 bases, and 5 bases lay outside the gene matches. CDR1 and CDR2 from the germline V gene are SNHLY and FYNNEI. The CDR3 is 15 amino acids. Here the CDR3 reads CASSPDRGATGELFF. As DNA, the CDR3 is TGTGCCAGCAGCCCGGACAGGGGGGCCACCGGGGAGCTGTTTTTT.

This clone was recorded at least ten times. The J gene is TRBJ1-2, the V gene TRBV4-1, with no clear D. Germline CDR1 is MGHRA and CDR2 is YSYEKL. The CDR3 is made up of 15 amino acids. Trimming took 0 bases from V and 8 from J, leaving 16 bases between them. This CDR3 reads CASSQDSPGPGGYTF. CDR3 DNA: TGCGCCAGCAGCCAAGATTCGCCAGGCCCGGGGGGCTACACCTTC.

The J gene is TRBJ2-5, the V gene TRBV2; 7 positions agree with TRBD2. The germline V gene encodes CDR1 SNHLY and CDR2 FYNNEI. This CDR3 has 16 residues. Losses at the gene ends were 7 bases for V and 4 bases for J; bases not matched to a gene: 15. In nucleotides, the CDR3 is TGTGCCAGCATATTAGTTGGATCTAGCGGAAGAGAGACCCAGTACTTC. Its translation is CASILVGSSGRETQYF. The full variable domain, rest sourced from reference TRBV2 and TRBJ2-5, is EPEVTQTPSHQVTQMGQEVILRCVPISNHLYFYWYRQILGQKVEFLVSFYNNEISEKSEIFDDQFSVERPDGSNFTLKIRSTKLEDSAMYFCASILVGSSGRETQYFGPGTRLLVL.

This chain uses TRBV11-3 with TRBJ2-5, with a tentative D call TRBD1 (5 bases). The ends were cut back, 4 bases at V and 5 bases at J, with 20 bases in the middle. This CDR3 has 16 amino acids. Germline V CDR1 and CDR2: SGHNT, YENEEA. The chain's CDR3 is CASSSGTGSLWETQYF. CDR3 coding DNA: TGTGCCAGCAGCTCGGGTACAGGCAGCCTCTGGGAGACCCAGTACTTC.

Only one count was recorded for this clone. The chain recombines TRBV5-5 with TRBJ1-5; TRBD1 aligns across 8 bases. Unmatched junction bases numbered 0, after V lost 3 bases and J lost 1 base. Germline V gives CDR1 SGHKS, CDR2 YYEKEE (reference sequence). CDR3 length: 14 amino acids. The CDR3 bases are TGTGCCAGCAGCTGGGACAGGAGCAATCAGCCCCAGCATTTT. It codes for CASSWDRSNQPQHF.

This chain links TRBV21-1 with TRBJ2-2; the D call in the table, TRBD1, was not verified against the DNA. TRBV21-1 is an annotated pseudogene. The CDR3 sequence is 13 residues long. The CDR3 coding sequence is TGTGCCAGCAGCAAAGGACAGGGCGGGGAGCTGTTTTTT. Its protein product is CASSKGQGGELFF.

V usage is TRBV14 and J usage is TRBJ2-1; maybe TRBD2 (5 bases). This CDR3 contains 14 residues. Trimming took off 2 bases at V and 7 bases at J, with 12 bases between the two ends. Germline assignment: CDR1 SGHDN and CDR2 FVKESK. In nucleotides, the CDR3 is TGTGCCAGCAGCCAAACGGGAATTAAGAATGAGCAGTTCTTC. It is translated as CASSQTGIKNEQFF.

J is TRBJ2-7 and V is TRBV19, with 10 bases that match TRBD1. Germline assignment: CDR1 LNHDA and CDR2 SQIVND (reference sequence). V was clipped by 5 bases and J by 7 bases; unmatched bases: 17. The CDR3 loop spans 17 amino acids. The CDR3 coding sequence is TGTGCCAGTAGTGCCGGGTTTGACAGGGGGCCTGGGGGAGAGCAGTACTTC. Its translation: CASSAGFDRGPGGEQYF.

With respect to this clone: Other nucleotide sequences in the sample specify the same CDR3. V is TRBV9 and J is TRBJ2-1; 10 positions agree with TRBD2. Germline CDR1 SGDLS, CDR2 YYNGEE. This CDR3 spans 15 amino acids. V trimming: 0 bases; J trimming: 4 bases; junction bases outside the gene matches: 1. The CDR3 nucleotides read TGTGCCAGCAGCGTAGGACTAGCGGGTTACAATGAGCAGTTCTTC. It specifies CASSVGLAGYNEQFF.

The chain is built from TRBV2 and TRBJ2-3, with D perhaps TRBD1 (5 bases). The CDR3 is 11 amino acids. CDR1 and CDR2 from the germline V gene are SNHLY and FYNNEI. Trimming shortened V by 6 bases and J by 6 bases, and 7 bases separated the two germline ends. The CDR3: CASRGADTQYF. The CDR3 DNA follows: TGTGCCAGCAGAGGGGCCGATACGCAGTATTTT.

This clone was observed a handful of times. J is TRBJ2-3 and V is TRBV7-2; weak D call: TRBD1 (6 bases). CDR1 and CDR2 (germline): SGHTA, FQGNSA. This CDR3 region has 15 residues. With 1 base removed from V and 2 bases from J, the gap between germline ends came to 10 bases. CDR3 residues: CASSLVGQPTDTQYF. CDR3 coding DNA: TGTGCCAGCAGCTTAGTTGGACAGCCCACAGATACGCAGTATTTT.

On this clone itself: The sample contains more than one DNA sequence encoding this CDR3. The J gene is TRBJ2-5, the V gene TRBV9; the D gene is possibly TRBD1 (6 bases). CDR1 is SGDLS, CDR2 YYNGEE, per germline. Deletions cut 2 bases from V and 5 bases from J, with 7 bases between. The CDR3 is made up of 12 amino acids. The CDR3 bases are TGTGCCAGCAGCGTTAGGGGGGAGACCCAGTACTTC. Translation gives CASSVRGETQYF.

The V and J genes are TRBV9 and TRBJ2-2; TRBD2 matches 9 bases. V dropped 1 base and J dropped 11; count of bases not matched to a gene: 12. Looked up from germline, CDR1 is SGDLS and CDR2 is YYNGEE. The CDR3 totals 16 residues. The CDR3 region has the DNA TGTGCCAGCAGCGTAAGACCTAGCGGGAACACCGAAGAGCTGTTTTTT. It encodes CASSVRPSGNTEELFF. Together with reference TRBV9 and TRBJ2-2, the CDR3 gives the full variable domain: DSGVTQTPKHLITATGQRVTLRCSPRSGDLSVYWYQQSLDQGLQFLIQYYNGEERAKGNILERFSAQQFPDLHSELNLSSLELGDSALYFCASSVRPSGNTEELFFGEGSRLTVL.

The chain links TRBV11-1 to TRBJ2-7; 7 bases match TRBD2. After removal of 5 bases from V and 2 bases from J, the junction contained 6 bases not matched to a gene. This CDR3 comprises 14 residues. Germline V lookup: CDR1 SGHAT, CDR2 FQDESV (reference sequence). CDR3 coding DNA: TGTGCCAGCAGCCTACCGGGACTAACCTACGAGCAGTACTTC. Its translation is CASSLPGLTYEQYF.

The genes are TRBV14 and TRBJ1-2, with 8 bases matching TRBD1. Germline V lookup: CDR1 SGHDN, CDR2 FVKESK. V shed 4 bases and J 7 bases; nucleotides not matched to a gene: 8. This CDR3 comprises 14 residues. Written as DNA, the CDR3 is TGTGCCAGCAGCCGAGGACAGGGCGATGGTGGCTACACCTTC. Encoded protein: CASSRGQGDGGYTF.

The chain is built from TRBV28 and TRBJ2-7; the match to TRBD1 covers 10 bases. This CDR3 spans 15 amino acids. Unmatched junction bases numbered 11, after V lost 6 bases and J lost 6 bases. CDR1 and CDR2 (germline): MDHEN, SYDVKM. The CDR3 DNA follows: TGTGCCAGCAGACTGCCGGGACAGGGGTCAGGCGAGCAGTACTTC. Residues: CASRLPGQGSGEQYF.

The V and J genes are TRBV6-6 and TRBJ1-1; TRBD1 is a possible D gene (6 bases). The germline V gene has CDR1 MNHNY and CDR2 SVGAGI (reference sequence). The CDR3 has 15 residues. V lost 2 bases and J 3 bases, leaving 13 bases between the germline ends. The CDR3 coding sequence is TGTGCCAGCAGTTACGAGGGGGTTAAGGACACTGAAGCTTTCTTT. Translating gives CASSYEGVKDTEAFF.

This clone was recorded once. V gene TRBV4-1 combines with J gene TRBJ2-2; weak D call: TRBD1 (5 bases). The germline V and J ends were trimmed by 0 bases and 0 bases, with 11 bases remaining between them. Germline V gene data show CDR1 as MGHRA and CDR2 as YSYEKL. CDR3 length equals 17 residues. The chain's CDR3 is CASSQDRWTTNTGELFF. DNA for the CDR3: TGCGCCAGCAGCCAAGATAGGTGGACAACGAACACCGGGGAGCTGTTTTTT.

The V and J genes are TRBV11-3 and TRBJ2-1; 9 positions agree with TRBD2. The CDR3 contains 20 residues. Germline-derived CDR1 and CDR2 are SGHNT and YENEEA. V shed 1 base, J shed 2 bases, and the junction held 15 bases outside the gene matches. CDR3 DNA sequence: TGTGCCAGCAGCTTAGGGGCGGGAGGGCCTCTAGGATTTCCCTACAATGAGCAGTTCTTC. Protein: CASSLGAGGPLGFPYNEQFF.

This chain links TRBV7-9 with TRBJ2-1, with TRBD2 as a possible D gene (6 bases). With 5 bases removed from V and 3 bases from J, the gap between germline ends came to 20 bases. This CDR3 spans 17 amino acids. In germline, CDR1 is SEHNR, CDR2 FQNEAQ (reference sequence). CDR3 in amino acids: CASSPRGRDSFYNEQFF. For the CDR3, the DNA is TGTGCCAGCAGCCCGCGGGGCCGGGACTCCTTCTACAATGAGCAGTTCTTC.

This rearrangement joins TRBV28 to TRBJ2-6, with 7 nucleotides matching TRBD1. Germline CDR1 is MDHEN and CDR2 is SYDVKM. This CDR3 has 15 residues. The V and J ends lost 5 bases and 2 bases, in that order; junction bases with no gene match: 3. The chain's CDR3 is CASSTTGAGANVLTF. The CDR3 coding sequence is TGTGCCAGCAGTACAACAGGGGCTGGGGCCAACGTCCTGACTTTC. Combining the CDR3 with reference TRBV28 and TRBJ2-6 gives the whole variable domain DVKVTQSSRYLVKRTGEKVFLECVQDMDHENMFWYRQDPGLGLRLIYFSYDVKMKEKGDIPEGYSVSREKKERFSLILESASTNQTSMYLCASSTTGAGANVLTFGAGSRLTVL.

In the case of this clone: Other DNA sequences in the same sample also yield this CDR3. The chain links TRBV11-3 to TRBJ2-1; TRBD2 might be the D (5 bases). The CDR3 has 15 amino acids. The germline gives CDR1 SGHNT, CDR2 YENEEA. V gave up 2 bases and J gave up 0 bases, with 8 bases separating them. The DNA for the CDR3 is TGTGCCAGCAGCTTAACGGGAAGCTCCTACAATGAGCAGTTCTTC. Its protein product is CASSLTGSSYNEQFF.

CDR3 nucleotides: TGTGCCAGCAGTTTAGTCAGATCGAACACTGAAGCTTTCTTT. It codes for CASSLVRSNTEAFF. The V call is TRBV28, the J call TRBJ1-1; no definite D call. This CDR3 region has 14 residues. Germline CDR1 reads MDHEN; CDR2 reads SYDVKM. V was trimmed by 2 bases and J by 1 base, leaving 8 bases between them.

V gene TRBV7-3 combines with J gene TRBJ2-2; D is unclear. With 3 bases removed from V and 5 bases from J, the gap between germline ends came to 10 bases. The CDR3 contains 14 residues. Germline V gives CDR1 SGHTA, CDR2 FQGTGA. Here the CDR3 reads CASSFTTGTGELFF. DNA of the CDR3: TGTGCCAGCAGCTTCACGACCGGGACCGGGGAGCTGTTTTTT.